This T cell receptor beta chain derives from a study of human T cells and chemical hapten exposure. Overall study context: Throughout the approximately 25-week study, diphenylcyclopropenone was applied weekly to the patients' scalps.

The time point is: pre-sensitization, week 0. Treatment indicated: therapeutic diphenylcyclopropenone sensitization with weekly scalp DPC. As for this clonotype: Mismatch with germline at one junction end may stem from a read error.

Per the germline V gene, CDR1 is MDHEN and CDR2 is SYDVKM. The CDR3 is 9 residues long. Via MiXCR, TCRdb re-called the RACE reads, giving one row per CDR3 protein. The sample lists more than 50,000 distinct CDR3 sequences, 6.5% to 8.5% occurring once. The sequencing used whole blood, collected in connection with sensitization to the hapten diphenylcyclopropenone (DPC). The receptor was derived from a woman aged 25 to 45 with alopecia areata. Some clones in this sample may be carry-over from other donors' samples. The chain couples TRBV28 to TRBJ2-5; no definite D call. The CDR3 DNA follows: TGCGCATTTCAAGAGACCCAGTACTTC. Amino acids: CAFQETQYF.